These T cell receptor beta chains were read from a single sample in a study of CD8+CD57+ T cells in acquired aplastic anemia. TCRdb itself ran the reads through MiXCR, one entry per CDR3 protein. Here the sample spans 150,000 to 200,000 distinct CDR3 sequences, over 60% being singletons. Material for sequencing was sorted CD4+, CD8+, or CD8+CD57+ T cells (not recorded which) from PBMCs. All receptors come from a human donor with severe aplastic anemia or a healthy control (not recorded which). Each CDR3 is given with its conserved first and last residue. The D gene is left open where the match is weak. Size is omitted from some rows. Given values are once, few, many or a class for expanded clones.

TRBJ1-5,TRBD1,NA,TRBV6-6,CASIDRANQPQHF,TGTGCCAGCATAGACAGGGCCAATCAGCCCCAGCATTTT
TRBJ2-1,NA,NA,TRBV9,CASSVGTTKEQFF,TGTGCCAGCAGCGTAGGCACAACAAAGGAGCAGTTCTTC
TRBJ2-2,NA,NA,TRBV15,CATSGRVGVTGELFF,TGTGCCACCAGCGGAAGGGTGGGGGTCACCGGGGAGCTGTTTTTT
TRBJ2-7,NA,NA,TRBV7-2,CASSLGAGGTYDEQRF,TGTGCCAGCAGCTTGGGGGCAGGGGGGACGTACGACGAGCAGCGCTTC
TRBJ1-2,NA,NA,TRBV2,CASSETFREQGYTF,TGTGCCAGCAGTGAAACCTTCAGGGAGCAGGGCTACACCTTC
TRBJ2-1,TRBD1,NA,TRBV7-9,CASSTSEGATYNEQFF,TGTGCCAGCAGCACCAGTGAGGGGGCTACCTACAATGAGCAGTTCTTC
TRBJ1-5,TRBD1,NA,TRBV19,CASSGRGQPQHF,TGTGCCAGTAGTGGCAGGGGGCAGCCCCAGCATTTT
TRBJ2-7,NA,few,TRBV6-5,CASSRDLTYEQYF,TGTGCCAGCAGCCGGGACCTAACCTACGAGCAGTACTTC
TRBJ2-7,TRBD1,NA,TRBV5-1,CASSLNGQDYEQYF,TGCGCCAGCAGCTTAAATGGACAGGACTACGAGCAGTACTTC
TRBJ2-3,NA,NA,TRBV25-1,CASSEVDGASQASTDTQYF,TGTGCCAGCAGTGAAGTGGACGGCGCGTCTCAAGCTAGCACAGATACGCAGTATTTT
TRBJ2-7,NA,NA,TRBV9,CASGGVNEQYF,TGTGCCAGCGGGGGTGTAAACGAGCAGTACTTC
TRBJ2-7,TRBD1,NA,TRBV7-2,CASGGGQYYEQYF,TGTGCCAGCGGTGGGGGACAGTACTACGAGCAGTACTTC
TRBJ1-1,TRBD1,NA,TRBV5-1,CASSTERGQAEAFF,TGTGCCAGCAGCACCGAGAGGGGGCAGGCTGAAGCTTTCTTT
TRBJ1-1,NA,NA,TRBV12-3/TRBV12-4,CASSFWGGNTEAFF,TGTGCCAGCAGTTTTTGGGGGGGTAACACTGAAGCTTTCTTT
TRBJ2-1,NA,NA,TRBV29-1,CSVGGGADINEQFF,TGCAGCGTTGGTGGGGGGGCGGACATCAATGAGCAGTTCTTC
TRBJ2-3,TRBD2,many,TRBV5-1,CASSVWPGRGGIDTQYF,TGCGCCAGCAGCGTATGGCCTGGGCGGGGAGGGATAGATACGCAGTATTTT
TRBJ2-7,NA,NA,TRBV2,CASSVAAGTAYEQYF,TGTGCCAGCAGCGTAGCGGCGGGGACGGCCTACGAGCAGTACTTC
TRBJ2-2,NA,many,TRBV12-3/TRBV12-4,CASSLAPNTGELFF,TGTGCCAGCAGTTTAGCGCCGAACACCGGGGAGCTGTTTTTT
TRBJ2-1,NA,NA,TRBV29-1,CSSRGANNEQFF,TGCAGCTCCAGGGGCGCCAACAATGAGCAGTTCTTC
TRBJ2-7,NA,NA,TRBV7-6,CASSLLVGGYEQYF,TGTGCCAGCAGCCTCCTAGTGGGGGGCTACGAGCAGTACTTC
TRBJ2-7,TRBD1,NA,TRBV19,CASRDRGQYEQYF,TGTGCCAGTAGGGACAGGGGGCAATACGAGCAGTACTTC
TRBJ2-3,TRBD2,NA,TRBV9,CASSPRVAGGPGADTQYF,TGTGCCAGCAGCCCCCGGGTAGCGGGGGGGCCCGGCGCAGATACGCAGTATTTT
TRBJ2-5,TRBD2,NA,TRBV5-1,CASTEPGTSGFETQYF,TGCGCCAGCACCGAACCCGGGACTAGCGGCTTCGAGACCCAGTACTTC
TRBJ2-7,NA,NA,TRBV7-2,CASSLDRVKEQYF,TGTGCCAGCAGCTTAGACAGGGTGAAGGAGCAGTACTTC
TRBJ2-7,NA,NA,TRBV20-1,CSAPLSEQYF,TGCAGTGCCCCCCTGTCCGAGCAGTACTTC
TRBJ2-7,NA,NA,TRBV29-1,CSDRRGKFHEQYF,TGCAGCGACCGTCGGGGGAAATTCCACGAGCAGTACTTC
TRBJ1-5,NA,NA,TRBV19,CASSIAGGGNQHQHF,TGTGCCAGTAGTATTGCTGGAGGAGGCAATCAGCACCAGCATTTT
TRBJ2-7,NA,NA,TRBV19,CASSIVKGGPIYEQYF,TGTGCCAGTAGTATTGTTAAGGGGGGCCCCATCTACGAGCAGTACTTC
TRBJ1-2,NA,many,TRBV6-5,CASSYNEVGWDYGYTF,TGTGCCAGCAGTTACAACGAGGTGGGATGGGACTATGGCTACACCTTC
TRBJ2-7,NA,NA,TRBV7-6,CASSNVPGNPSYEQYF,TGTGCCAGCAGCAACGTCCCAGGGAATCCCTCCTACGAGCAGTACTTC
TRBJ1-3,NA,NA,TRBV10-3,CATATASSGNTIYF,TGTGCCACAGCGACAGCCAGCTCTGGAAACACCATATATTTT